These 30 T cell receptor beta chains originate from one sample sequenced in a study of T cells in Graves' hyperthyroidism and ophthalmopathy. Using RNA transcripts as the source, TCR beta CDR3 regions were amplified. Carried out on the TCR CDR3, a first-round RT-PCR used the HTBI primer set. TCRdb redid the calling of the multiplex PCR reads with MiXCR, one entry per CDR3 protein. The data contain hundreds of thousands of distinct CDR3 sequences, 15% to 20% of them singletons. Sequenced material: blood. All receptors derive from a man aged 35 to 55 with Graves' ophthalmopathy.

As concerns this clonotype: The germline gene is not matched at one end of the junction; a read error may be the cause. The J gene is TRBJ2-1, the V gene TRBV7-7; D perhaps matches TRBD1 (5 bases). CDR1 and CDR2 from the germline V gene are SSHAT and FNYEAQ (reference sequence). The CDR3 is made up of 14 amino acids. This CDR3 reads CASSLWAGNNEQFF. The CDR3 bases are TGTGCTAGCAGCTTATGGGCAGGGAACAATGAGCAGTTCTTC.

The sample holds many counts of this clonotype. The V and J genes are TRBV20-1 and TRBJ1-1; unclear D gene. CDR1 and CDR2 (germline): DFQATT, SNEGSKA (reference sequence). The CDR3 loop spans 13 amino acids. Trimming left V 1 base short and J 0 bases short, with 6 bases between. The chain's CDR3 is CSARGRLNTEAFF. The CDR3 DNA sequence: TGCAGTGCTAGAGGCAGGTTGAACACTGAAGCTTTCTTT.

This clonotype was detected only a few times. The V and J genes are TRBV30 and TRBJ2-7; the D gene could be TRBD1 or TRBD2 (5 bases each). V dropped 3 bases and J dropped 0 bases, with 9 bases sitting between them. The CDR3 contains 13 residues. The V gene's germline CDR1 is GTSNPN and CDR2 SVGIG (reference sequence). The DNA for the CDR3 is TGTGCCTGGAGCCCGGGGCGCTCCTACGAGCAGTACTTC. It yields the protein CAWSPGRSYEQYF.

This chain links TRBV30 with TRBJ2-3; 9 positions agree with TRBD1. After removal of 6 bases from V and 3 bases from J, the junction contained 16 bases not matched to a gene. Germline CDR1 and CDR2: GTSNPN and SVGIG (reference sequence). The CDR3 loop spans 17 amino acids. CDR3 sequence reads: CACHTSLGTGRTDTQYF. The CDR3 DNA reads TGTGCCTGCCATACCTCTCTAGGGACAGGGAGGACAGATACGCAGTATTTT. The full variable domain, its missing parts supplied by reference TRBV30 and TRBJ2-3, is SQTIHQWPATLVQPVGSPLSLECTVEGTSNPNLYWYRQAAGRGLQLLFYSVGIGQISSEVPQNLSASRPQDRQFILSSKKLLLSDSGFYLCACHTSLGTGRTDTQYFGPGTRLTVL.

Ten or more counts support this clonotype. The V call is TRBV2, the J call TRBJ1-6; a weak D match, TRBD1 (6 bases). Germline CDR1 SNHLY, CDR2 FYNNEI. The CDR3 contains 15 residues. Trimming removed 3 bases at V and 9 bases at J, with 15 bases between. This CDR3 reads CASSEWGTLASPLHF. The CDR3 coding sequence is TGTGCCAGCAGTGAGTGGGGGACACTGGCTTCACCCCTCCACTTT. Full variable domain (outside the CDR3, taken from reference TRBV2 and TRBJ1-6): EPEVTQTPSHQVTQMGQEVILRCVPISNHLYFYWYRQILGQKVEFLVSFYNNEISEKSEIFDDQFSVERPDGSNFTLKIRSTKLEDSAMYFCASSEWGTLASPLHFGNGTRLTVT.

This chain joins TRBV28 and TRBJ2-5, with TRBD2 matching over 10 bases. Germline CDR1 and CDR2: MDHEN and SYDVKM. The trim removed 8 bases at V and 5 bases at J, leaving 11 bases unmatched. This CDR3 is 15 amino acids long. As DNA, the CDR3 is TGTGCCAGCGGTAGTCAGCGGGAGGGCCACGAGACCCAGTACTTC. Protein: CASGSQREGHETQYF.

This clonotype was observed at least ten times. This chain connects TRBV3-1 to TRBJ1-2, with D perhaps matching TRBD1 (5 bases). The CDR3 has 13 residues. Trimming cost V 0 bases and J 7 bases, with 9 bases left between them. CDR1 LGHDT and CDR2 YNNKEL come from the germline V gene (reference sequence). The CDR3 loop reads CASSQDLQGGYTF. The CDR3 DNA reads as TGTGCCAGCAGCCAAGACCTTCAGGGTGGCTACACCTTC.

V and J are TRBV6-5 and TRBJ2-2, with 9 bases matching TRBD1. Trimming at V came to 2 bases and at J to 6 bases, leaving 10 bases not matched to a gene. Germline CDR1 is MNHEY and CDR2 is SVGAGI. The CDR3 contains 17 residues. CDR3 DNA: TGTGCCAGCAGTTACCGATGGACAGGGGATATACCCGGGGAGCTGTTTTTT. Encoded protein: CASSYRWTGDIPGELFF.

The rearrangement links TRBV12-3 or TRBV12-4 to TRBJ1-3; no definite D call. V lost 6 bases and J 0 bases, leaving 6 bases between the germline ends. This CDR3 spans 13 amino acids. The CDR3 region is CASRDASGNTIYF. The CDR3 region has the DNA TGTGCCAGCAGGGACGCCTCTGGAAACACCATATATTTT.

This clonotype was recorded at least ten times. V usage is TRBV12-3 or TRBV12-4 and J usage is TRBJ1-1; no definite D call. V was shortened by 5 bases and J by 1 base, with 14 bases between the two germline ends. The CDR3 runs 15 residues. The CDR3 sequence: CASSERPLGNTEAFF. The CDR3 region has the DNA TGTGCCAGCAGTGAGCGCCCGCTTGGGAACACTGAAGCTTTCTTT.

This clonotype occurred a few times. The chain uses TRBV27 and TRBJ2-5; D perhaps matches TRBD1 (6 bases). V lost 7 bases to trimming and J lost 4 bases, with 10 bases between them. CDR1 and CDR2 from the germline V gene are MNHEY and SMNVEV (reference sequence). The CDR3 consists of 12 residues. DNA for the CDR3: TGTGCCAGCAAGAAACAGGGAGAGACCCAGTACTTC. Translating it yields CASKKQGETQYF.

This clonotype was observed at least ten times. The chain uses TRBV27 and TRBJ2-7; no clear D gene. The CDR3 is 13 residues long. The germline V gene has CDR1 MNHEY and CDR2 SMNVEV (reference sequence). V lost 7 bases and J 2 bases, leaving 12 bases between the germline ends. The DNA of the CDR3 is TGTGCCAGCATCCTGAGCCCGACCTACGAGCAGTACTTC. This codes for CASILSPTYEQYF.

At least ten counts were recorded for this clonotype. The J gene is TRBJ1-2, the V gene TRBV5-1; D remains ambiguous. Per the germline V gene, CDR1 is SGHRS and CDR2 is YFSETQ. The CDR3 loop spans 14 amino acids. V was clipped by 4 bases and J by 3 bases, with 13 bases between them. The CDR3 spells CASSQAEGYYGYTF. The CDR3 DNA follows: TGCGCCAGCAGCCAGGCGGAGGGTTACTATGGCTACACCTTC.

The table lists this clonotype with a few counts. As DNA, the CDR3 is TGTGCCAGCAGCCCAGCGGGGTCGAACACCGGGGAGCTGTTTTTT. Protein product: CASSPAGSNTGELFF. This chain uses TRBV7-8 with TRBJ2-2; 7 bases agree with TRBD2. Germline CDR1 SGHVS, CDR2 FQNEAQ. V was pared by 5 bases and J by 0 bases, with 3 bases of the junction left unmatched. This CDR3 has 15 amino acids.

There are many counts of this clonotype. The chain uses TRBV12-3 or TRBV12-4 and TRBJ1-2, with D perhaps TRBD1 (6 bases). With 8 bases removed from V and 4 bases from J, the gap between germline ends came to 11 bases. This CDR3 spans 12 amino acids. CDR3 residues: CASSRDTYGYTF. The CDR3 coding sequence is TGTGCCAGCTCCCGGGACACCTATGGCTACACCTTC.

This chain's CDR3 is CAWSKDGYNSPLHF. CDR3 sequence (DNA): TGTGCCTGGAGTAAGGACGGCTATAATTCACCCCTCCACTTT. The genes are TRBV30 and TRBJ1-6; D gene unclear. Germline lookup yields CDR1 GTSNPN and CDR2 SVGIG (reference sequence). Deletions cut 2 bases from V and 3 bases from J, with 8 bases between. The CDR3 covers 14 residues.

The V call is TRBV19, the J call TRBJ2-7; 8 nucleotides line up with TRBD2. This CDR3 comprises 14 residues. CDR1 is LNHDA, CDR2 SQIVND, per germline (reference sequence). The trim removed 5 bases at V and 5 bases at J, leaving 8 bases unmatched. The CDR3 loop is CASSPRVGRDEQYF. CDR3 DNA: TGTGCCAGTAGTCCCCGGGTCGGGAGGGACGAGCAGTACTTC.

This clonotype occurred many times. The chain joins TRBV30 to TRBJ2-1; 12 positions agree with TRBD2. Germline V gene data show CDR1 as GTSNPN and CDR2 as SVGIG (reference sequence). CDR3 length: 12 amino acids. The J segment lost 7 bases and the V segment lost 8 bases, leaving 3 bases of the junction unmatched. The CDR3 bases are TGTGCCGGGACTAGCGGGCAGAATGAGCAGTTCTTC. Protein product: CAGTSGQNEQFF.

The J gene is TRBJ2-1, the V gene TRBV18; 14 nucleotides agree with TRBD2. Germline lookup yields CDR1 KGHSH and CDR2 LQKENI. This CDR3 is built from 17 residues. The V and J ends lost 0 bases and 3 bases, in that order; junction bases with no gene match: 1. Here the CDR3 reads CASSPPGLAGGYNEQFF. The CDR3 nucleotides are TGTGCCAGCTCACCACCCGGACTAGCGGGAGGCTACAATGAGCAGTTCTTC.

Ten or more counts support this clonotype. V usage is TRBV3-1 and J usage is TRBJ2-5; no firm D call. From germline, CDR1 is LGHDT and CDR2 YNNKEL (reference sequence). V was shortened by 4 bases and J by 6 bases, with 18 bases between the two germline ends. The CDR3 is 15 amino acids. The DNA of the CDR3 is TGTGCCAGCAGCCCCCAGCCAGGCGAGATGCAGACCCAGTACTTC. Its translation is CASSPQPGEMQTQYF.

As for this clonotype: At one of its ends the junction is not consistent with the germline gene, which may arise from a read error. The CDR3 DNA reads TGTGCCACCAGGGATAGCGGGCCCCAGGCATTT. Translation: CATRDSGPQAF. This rearrangement joins TRBV6-2 or TRBV6-3 to TRBJ1-5; D is perhaps TRBD1 (5 bases). CDR3 length equals 11 residues. From germline, CDR1 is MNHEY and CDR2 SVGEGT.

The gene calls are TRBV2 and TRBJ1-5; 8 nucleotides align to TRBD1. Germline V CDR1 and CDR2: SNHLY, FYNNEI. Unmatched junction bases numbered 10, after V lost 3 bases and J lost 0 bases. The length of the CDR3 is 18 residues. CDR3 nucleotide sequence: TGTGCCAGCAGTGACGGGACAGGATCCTTGTATAGCAATCAGCCCCAGCATTTT. Encoded protein: CASSDGTGSLYSNQPQHF.

The gene calls are TRBV7-3 and TRBJ1-6, with D hard to call. Germline values: CDR1 SGHTA, CDR2 FQGTGA. This CDR3 comprises 13 residues. V was clipped by 5 bases and J by 10 bases, with 12 bases between them. The CDR3 is CASSDGVGSPLHF. CDR3 coding DNA: TGTGCCAGCAGCGATGGCGTCGGGTCACCCCTCCACTTT.

This clonotype was observed once. The chain has TRBV11-2 and TRBJ2-3; 7 nucleotides match TRBD1. Germline V gene sequence: CDR1 SGHAT, CDR2 FQNNGV. The V and J ends lost 4 bases and 2 bases, in that order; junction bases with no gene match: 3. This CDR3 has 14 amino acids. This CDR3 reads CASSSGGVTDTQYF. As DNA, the CDR3 is TGTGCCAGCAGCTCAGGGGGAGTCACAGATACGCAGTATTTT.

The V call is TRBV19, the J call TRBJ1-1, with 10 bases lining up with TRBD1. The junction had 2 bases not matched to a gene; V was cut back by 3 bases and J by 4 bases. Germline lookup yields CDR1 LNHDA and CDR2 SQIVND (reference sequence). The CDR3 totals 14 residues. The CDR3 is CASSMGQGSTEAFF. CDR3 sequence (DNA): TGTGCCAGTAGTATGGGACAGGGGAGCACTGAAGCTTTCTTT.

The chain carries TRBV7-3 and TRBJ2-1; the match to TRBD2 covers 8 bases. CDR1 is SGHTA and CDR2 is FQGTGA in the germline V gene. Trimming removed 4 bases from V and 2 bases from J; junction bases left unmatched: 7. This CDR3 spans 16 amino acids. CDR3 loop: CASSSTSGKAYNEQFF. For the CDR3, the DNA is TGTGCCAGCAGCTCAACTAGCGGAAAAGCCTACAATGAGCAGTTCTTC. The entire variable domain, with the rest obtained from reference TRBV7-3 and TRBJ2-1, is as follows: GAGVSQTPSNKVTEKGKYVELRCDPISGHTALYWYRQSLGQGPEFLIYFQGTGAADDSGLPNDRFFAVRPEGSVSTLKIQRTERGDSAVYLCASSSTSGKAYNEQFFGPGTRLTVL.

This clonotype was recorded at least ten times. As DNA, the CDR3 is TGTGCCAGCAGCCGAGGACAGACCAAAAACATTCAGTACTTC. Its translation: CASSRGQTKNIQYF. The chain is built from TRBV7-9 and TRBJ2-4; the D gene is possibly TRBD1 (6 bases). Between the trimmed V and J ends, which lost 5 bases and 2 bases, there was a span of 10 bases. Germline V gene lookup returns CDR1 SEHNR and CDR2 FQNEAQ (reference sequence). This CDR3 has 14 residues.

The chain carries TRBV5-1 and TRBJ2-3; D unresolved. V gave up 0 bases and J gave up 4 bases, with 9 bases separating them. This CDR3 contains 14 residues. Germline values: CDR1 SGHRS, CDR2 YFSETQ. CDR3 in amino acids: CASSLGSYADTQYF. The CDR3 nucleotides read TGCGCCAGCAGCTTGGGCAGTTACGCAGATACGCAGTATTTT. Drawing the rest from reference TRBV5-1 and TRBJ2-3, the complete variable domain is KAGVTQTPRYLIKTRGQQVTLSCSPISGHRSVSWYQQTPGQGLQFLFEYFSETQRNKGNFPGRFSGRQFSNSRSEMNVSTLELGDSALYLCASSLGSYADTQYFGPGTRLTVL.

The V gene is TRBV24-1, the J gene TRBJ2-1; 7 bases match TRBD1. Germline V gene sequence: CDR1 KGHDR, CDR2 SFDVKD. V was clipped by 6 bases and J by 9 bases; unmatched bases: 7. There are 13 residues in the CDR3. CDR3 amino acids: CATSITGVGEQFF. In nucleotides, the CDR3 is TGTGCCACCAGTATTACAGGGGTTGGTGAGCAGTTCTTC.

V and J are TRBV7-9 and TRBJ2-7, with 7 bases that match TRBD1. From germline, CDR1 is SEHNR and CDR2 FQNEAQ (reference sequence). There are 15 residues in the CDR3. J lost 3 bases, V lost 5 bases, and 10 bases had no gene match. CDR3 in DNA: TGTGCCAGCAGCCCACAAGCCGGGACAGACTACGAGCAGTACTTC. Translation gives CASSPQAGTDYEQYF.